The subject of this entry is one T cell receptor (beta chain). There is no known antigen for this receptor. One base away there is no much larger clone; base qualities are not given. TCRbeta CDR3 regions were amplified from genomic DNA by means of the immunoSEQ Assay, a bias-controlled multiplex PCR. The study's own analysis went as follows. The number of nucleated cells in each sample was estimated from the amplification of reference gene primers within the assay. To quantify the absolute abundance of each unique TCRbeta CDR3 rearrangement, sequence reads were collapsed and filtered. For each sample, productive Simpson clonality was calculated as the square root of Simpson's diversity index over productive rearrangements. TCRdb carries this immuneACCESS record with in-frame sequences only. Its versions omit some clonotypes, under half of them owing to an unresolved V gene in the studies checked, with the rest unexplained. The DNA was the basis for D and trimming; V, J and clone size are from that table. For this sample the table gives 65,000 to 90,000 clones, of which 89% were detected only once. The ten largest make up approximately 9% of the sample.

The CDR3 starts with the cysteine, ends with the phenylalanine, and has 15 residues. The kept DNA is CDR3 alone, 45 bases in frame from the first base. At the junction V is shortened by 3 bases and J by 8 bases; bases outside the gene matches: 5. The germline V gene (reference sequence) sets CDR1 to LNHDA and CDR2 to SQIVND. This sample was included in a study of blood T cell repertoires in COVID-19 (dated by TCRdb to the early 2020s). About the full investigation: Collaborator samples came from the United States, Italy and Spain and covered acute and convalescent phases of COVID-19. Sample metadata almost always included a de-identified subject ID, COVID-19 status, age in years and sex. The material from the prospective study consisted of cDNA or gDNA derived from T cells, B-cell-depleted T cells, or PBMCs. A freely available public database, intended as a resource for researchers studying the immune response to SARS-CoV-2, is where the repertoires were released. The samples were drawn from two sources: the first 160 participants of the ongoing ImmuneRACE study, and approximately 1,300 subjects contributed by 6 global collaborators. The dataset comprised deeply sampled blood TCRbeta repertoires from subjects exposed to, actively infected with, or recovered from COVID-19. HLA class I and class II types, where available, came from metadata supplied by the sample provider rather than from assay-based typing.

What the study reported, not specific to this receptor: How much clinical and demographic metadata was included differed by source and by participant, and the metadata was provided uncurated.

Collaborating institutions collected whole blood in K2EDTA tubes following their own protocols. Collaborator samples were shipped for TCRbeta analysis as frozen whole blood, isolated PBMCs, or DNA extracted from either sample type. This TCR derives from an elderly man with acute or convalescent COVID-19. Recombination joined TRBV19 with TRBJ1-4, with 11 bases in between that match TRBD1. What was sequenced was peripheral blood. The DNA reads as follows: TGTGCCAGTAGTATCCTGGGGACAGGGGGGGAAAAACTGTTTTTT. Protein translation: CASSILGTGGEKLFF. With the portions outside the CDR3 filled from the reference TRBV19 and TRBJ1-4 genes, the complete variable region becomes DGGITQSPKYLFRKEGQNVTLSCEQNLNHDAMYWYRQDPGQGLRLIYYSQIVNDFQKGDIAEGYSVSREKKESFPLTVTSAQKNPTAFYLCASSILGTGGEKLFFGSGTQLSVL.